This T cell receptor beta chain was captured in a study of CD8 T cells in ankylosing spondylitis. Study outcomes and limitations: In ankylosing spondylitis patients, matched synovial fluid reportedly showed significant enrichment of disease-linked clones. A motif in TCR beta, a set of about eight highly homologous variants, appeared characteristic of ankylosing spondylitis blood.

Concerning this clonotype itself: The antigen remains undetermined.

5'-RACE, quantitative and with molecular barcodes, yielded the TCR beta libraries. TCRdb ran MiXCR on the 5' RACE reads and lists one entry per CDR3 protein. The profile covers approximately 440,000 distinct CDR3 sequences, with 15% to 20% appearing a single time and approximately 1% taken by the ten largest. Germline CDR1 reads KGHDR; CDR2 reads SFDVKD. This CDR3 is 13 amino acids long. V lost 2 bases, J lost 6 bases, and 7 bases lay in between. The sample comprised blood, either unsorted or a sorted T cell fraction (not recorded which). The TCR was taken from a male donor with ankylosing spondylitis. This sequence joins TRBV24-1 and TRBJ2-1; no clear D gene. The CDR3 nucleotides read TGTGCCACCAGTGATTGGGAAGGCAATGAGCAGTTCTTC. Translation gives CATSDWEGNEQFF.